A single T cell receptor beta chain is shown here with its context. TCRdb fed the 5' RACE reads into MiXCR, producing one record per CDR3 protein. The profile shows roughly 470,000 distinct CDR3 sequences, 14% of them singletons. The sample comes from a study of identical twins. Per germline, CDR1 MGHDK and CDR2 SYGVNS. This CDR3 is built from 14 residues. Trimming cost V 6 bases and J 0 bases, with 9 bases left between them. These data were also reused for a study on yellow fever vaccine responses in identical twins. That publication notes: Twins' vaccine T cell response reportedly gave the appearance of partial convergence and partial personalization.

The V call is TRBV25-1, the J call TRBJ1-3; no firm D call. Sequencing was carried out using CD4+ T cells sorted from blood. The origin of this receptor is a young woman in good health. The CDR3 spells CASSLTFSGNTIYF. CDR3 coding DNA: TGTGCCAGCAGCCTGACGTTCTCTGGAAACACCATATATTTT.